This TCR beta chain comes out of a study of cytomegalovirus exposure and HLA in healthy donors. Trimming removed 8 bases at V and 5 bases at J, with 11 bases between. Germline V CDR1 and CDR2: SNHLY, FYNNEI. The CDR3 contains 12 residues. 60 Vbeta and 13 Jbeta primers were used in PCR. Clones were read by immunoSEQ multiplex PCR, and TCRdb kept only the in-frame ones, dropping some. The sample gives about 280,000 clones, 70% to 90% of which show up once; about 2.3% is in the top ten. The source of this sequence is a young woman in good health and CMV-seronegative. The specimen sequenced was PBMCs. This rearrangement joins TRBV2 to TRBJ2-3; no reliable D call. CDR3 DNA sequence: TGTGCCAGCGTGGGCCCCGAAGATACGCAGTATTTT. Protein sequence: CASVGPEDTQYF. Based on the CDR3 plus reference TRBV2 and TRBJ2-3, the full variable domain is EPEVTQTPSHQVTQMGQEVILRCVPISNHLYFYWYRQILGQKVEFLVSFYNNEISEKSEIFDDQFSVERPDGSNFTLKIRSTKLEDSAMYFCASVGPEDTQYFGPGTRLTVL.